The 4 T cell receptor beta chains presented below share a single source sample, sequenced in a study of somatic mutations in cytotoxic T cells in rheumatoid arthritis. The method was immunoSEQ multiplex PCR; TCRdb's version includes in-frame clones alone and lacks a portion of them. The sample has 15,000 or so clones; about three quarters are singletons. Sequenced input: CD8+ T cells sorted from blood. The source is an adult with rheumatoid arthritis.

This chain uses TRBV28 with TRBJ2-1; maybe TRBD1 (7 bases). The CDR3 extends over 16 amino acids. CDR1 is MDHEN, CDR2 SYDVKM, per germline. V was clipped by 5 bases and J by 5 bases, with 19 bases between them. The CDR3 DNA follows: TGTGCCAGCAGTCCCCCGGAGGGGGCGGCCCACAATGAGCAGTTCTTC. It yields the protein CASSPPEGAAHNEQFF. Full variable domain (missing parts from reference TRBV28 and TRBJ2-1): DVKVTQSSRYLVKRTGEKVFLECVQDMDHENMFWYRQDPGLGLRLIYFSYDVKMKEKGDIPEGYSVSREKKERFSLILESASTNQTSMYLCASSPPEGAAHNEQFFGPGTRLTVL.

This clone was counted only a few times. The V gene is TRBV7-9, the J gene TRBJ2-7; D unresolved. There are 11 residues in the CDR3. Germline assignment: CDR1 SEHNR and CDR2 FQNEAQ (reference sequence). The V end lost 8 bases, the J end lost 4 bases, and 9 bases lay between the germline ends. The CDR3 nucleotides read TGTGCCAGCGGGTCGGGTTACGAGCAGTACTTC. Translation: CASGSGYEQYF. The variable domain in full, completed from reference TRBV7-9 and TRBJ2-7, reads DTGVSQNPRHKITKRGQNVTFRCDPISEHNRLYWYRQTLGQGPEFLTYFQNEAQLEKSRLLSDRFSAERPKGSFSTLEIQRTEQGDSAMYLCASGSGYEQYFGPGTRLTVT.

The gene calls are TRBV2 and TRBJ1-2; 9 bases map to TRBD1. The germline V gene encodes CDR1 SNHLY and CDR2 FYNNEI. After removal of 5 bases from V and 3 bases from J, the junction contained 7 bases not matched to a gene. CDR3 length: 15 amino acids. This chain's CDR3 is CASSLRTGADYGYTF. The CDR3, as DNA: TGTGCCAGCAGTTTACGGACAGGGGCAGACTATGGCTACACCTTC.

This clone was seen only a few times. The CDR3 loop is CASSQGSTGELFF. In DNA form, the CDR3 reads TGCGCCAGCAGCCAAGGGTCAACCGGGGAGCTGTTTTTT. The chain combines TRBV4-1 with TRBJ2-2; no definite D call. The germline CDR1 and CDR2 sequences are MGHRA and YSYEKL. This CDR3 contains 13 residues. V lost 1 base and J 5 bases, leaving 5 bases between the germline ends.